What follows are 30 T cell receptor beta chains derived from one specimen sequenced in a study of PD-1 blockade in classical Hodgkin lymphoma. Assay used: immunoSEQ multiplex PCR; TCRdb lists only in-frame clones, some missing. The sample consists of about 19,000 clones, roughly three quarters of them appearing once. Each patient's relapse followed autologous stem cell transplantation, and brentuximab vedotin exposure varied. Sequencing used peripheral blood mononuclear cells (PBMCs), obtained before the second cycle of nivolumab. All receptors derive from a human donor with classical Hodgkin lymphoma.

The chain links TRBV6-6 to TRBJ1-3; D is perhaps TRBD1 (5 bases). Trimming left V 5 bases short and J 0 bases short, with 14 bases between. Germline CDR1 reads MNHNY; CDR2 reads SVGAGI (reference sequence). The CDR3 is 16 amino acids. The CDR3 nucleotides read TGTGCCAGCAGTCACCTCTCGGGGCCCTCTGGAAACACCATATATTTT. It codes for CASSHLSGPSGNTIYF.

The V and J genes are TRBV19 and TRBJ1-4, with D perhaps matching TRBD1 (6 bases). Per the germline V gene, CDR1 is LNHDA and CDR2 is SQIVND (reference sequence). The CDR3 spans 15 residues. V lost 2 bases, J lost 8 bases, and 15 bases lay in between. The CDR3 is CASSINWGPEEKLFF. The CDR3 DNA reads TGTGCCAGTAGTATAAATTGGGGGCCTGAGGAAAAACTGTTTTTT.

CDR3 amino acids: CASGPTNTEAFF. CDR3 coding DNA: TGTGCCTCCGGACCTACGAACACTGAAGCTTTCTTT. The chain has TRBV10-3 and TRBJ1-1, with unresolved D. Trimming took 11 bases from V and 1 from J, leaving 11 bases between them. The CDR3 spans 12 residues. Germline V gene lookup returns CDR1 ENHRY and CDR2 SYGVKD.

V is TRBV30 and J is TRBJ2-7, with D tentatively TRBD2 (6 bases). The V end was cut by 4 bases, the J end by 3 bases, with 7 bases between. Germline assignment: CDR1 GTSNPN and CDR2 SVGIG (reference sequence). CDR3 length: 11 residues. CDR3 DNA sequence: TGTGCCTGGATTAGCGGCTACGAGCAGTACTTC. It is translated as CAWISGYEQYF.

The chain carries TRBV7-9 and TRBJ1-2; D is unresolved. The V end lost 1 base, the J end lost 5 bases, and 8 bases lay between the germline ends. The CDR3 has 13 residues. Germline CDR1 is SEHNR and CDR2 is FQNEAQ (reference sequence). The CDR3 spells CASSLGKAYGYTF. Here the CDR3 DNA reads TGTGCCAGCAGCTTAGGAAAGGCTTATGGCTACACCTTC.

This clone was seen a single time. This chain connects TRBV7-9 to TRBJ2-1; 14 bases match TRBD2. Germline CDR1 is SEHNR and CDR2 is FQNEAQ (reference sequence). This CDR3 comprises 16 residues. The V and J ends lost 4 bases and 10 bases, in that order; junction bases with no gene match: 9. The CDR3 sequence is CASSSGGLAGGHEQFF. As DNA, the CDR3 is TGTGCCAGCAGCTCCGGTGGACTAGCGGGAGGTCACGAGCAGTTCTTC.

The CDR3 spells CASSMRQGVSGANVLTF. For the CDR3, the DNA is TGTGCCAGTAGTATGCGACAGGGAGTCTCTGGGGCCAACGTCCTGACTTTC. V and J are TRBV19 and TRBJ2-6, with 7 bases matching TRBD1. The length of the CDR3 is 17 residues. Germline values: CDR1 LNHDA, CDR2 SQIVND (reference sequence). J gave up 0 bases and V 3 bases, and 5 bases lay outside the gene matches.

The V call is TRBV2, the J call TRBJ1-3; the D gene is possibly TRBD1 (6 bases). This CDR3 is 13 amino acids long. Trimming removed 1 base at V and 9 bases at J, with 10 bases between. Germline values: CDR1 SNHLY, CDR2 FYNNEI. The CDR3 DNA is TGTGCCAGCAGTGAAGGTCTAGGGGGCACCATATATTTT. It specifies CASSEGLGGTIYF. Full variable domain (remainder filled in from reference TRBV2 and TRBJ1-3): EPEVTQTPSHQVTQMGQEVILRCVPISNHLYFYWYRQILGQKVEFLVSFYNNEISEKSEIFDDQFSVERPDGSNFTLKIRSTKLEDSAMYFCASSEGLGGTIYFGEGSWLTVV.

The J gene is TRBJ2-3, the V gene TRBV29-1; D gene uncertain. Trimming left V 2 bases short and J 6 bases short, with 6 bases between. This CDR3 has 11 amino acids. CDR1 and CDR2 from the germline V gene are SQVTM and ANQGSEA. The CDR3 DNA is TGCAGCGTTGAAAAGGGTGATACGCAGTATTTT. Translating it yields CSVEKGDTQYF.

This sequence joins TRBV18 and TRBJ2-7; perhaps TRBD1 as D (5 bases). The CDR3 consists of 13 residues. V was shortened by 3 bases and J by 1 base, with 7 bases between the two germline ends. Germline V gives CDR1 KGHSH, CDR2 LQKENI. CDR3 bases: TGTGCCAGCTCACCGGGGCAGTCCTACGAGCAGTACTTC. This sequence encodes CASSPGQSYEQYF.

V and J are TRBV6-4 and TRBJ2-1; D may be TRBD1 (5 bases). Trimming took 0 bases from V and 5 from J, leaving 5 bases between them. Germline CDR1 and CDR2: MRHNA and SNTAGT. The CDR3 length is 13 residues. CDR3 residues: CASSDSDNNEQFF. For the CDR3, the DNA is TGTGCCAGCAGTGACTCGGACAACAATGAGCAGTTCTTC.

The rearrangement joins TRBV5-1 to TRBJ2-7; a possible D gene is TRBD1 (5 bases). Trimming shortened V by 5 bases and J by 6 bases, and 15 bases separated the two germline ends. CDR1 and CDR2 (germline): SGHRS, YFSETQ. CDR3 length: 13 residues. The CDR3 sequence is CASSRGAGFEQYF. CDR3 sequence (DNA): TGCGCCAGCAGTAGGGGTGCAGGGTTCGAGCAGTACTTC.

The chain employs TRBV4-2 and TRBJ2-7, with 9 bases aligning to TRBD1. The V gene's germline CDR1 is LGHNA and CDR2 YNFKEQ. The CDR3 loop spans 15 amino acids. Trimming cost V 1 base and J 4 bases; bases outside gene matches: 5. CDR3 amino acids: CASSQGWTGEYEQYF. CDR3 DNA sequence: TGTGCCAGCAGCCAAGGGTGGACAGGGGAATACGAGCAGTACTTC.

This chain links TRBV2 with TRBJ1-5; D unclear. The germline CDR1 and CDR2 sequences are SNHLY and FYNNEI. The CDR3 spans 14 residues. Trimming shortened V by 7 bases and J by 6 bases, and 16 bases separated the two germline ends. The CDR3 region has the DNA TGTGCCAGCAAGGACGGCCCGGCCACTCAGCCCCAGCATTTT. This sequence encodes CASKDGPATQPQHF. Supplemented by reference TRBV2 and TRBJ1-5, the full variable domain reads EPEVTQTPSHQVTQMGQEVILRCVPISNHLYFYWYRQILGQKVEFLVSFYNNEISEKSEIFDDQFSVERPDGSNFTLKIRSTKLEDSAMYFCASKDGPATQPQHFGDGTRLSIL.

V is TRBV23-1 and J is TRBJ1-2, with 7 positions matching TRBD1. Being an ORF, TRBV23-1 has a function that is uncertain. V was pared by 9 bases and J by 1 base, with 5 bases of the junction left unmatched. The CDR3 has 13 amino acids. The CDR3 nucleotides are TGCGCCAGAGCAGGGGGTTATAACTATGGCTACACCTTC. This codes for CARAGGYNYGYTF.

The J gene is TRBJ2-7, the V gene TRBV6-6, with D possibly TRBD1 on 5 matching bases. The germline V gene encodes CDR1 MNHNY and CDR2 SVGAGI (reference sequence). Deletions cut 7 bases from V and 3 bases from J, with 16 bases between. The CDR3 runs to 14 residues. The CDR3, as DNA: TGTGCCAGCACCGTTTCCCAGGGCATCTACGAGCAGTACTTC. It encodes CASTVSQGIYEQYF.

The chain joins TRBV19 to TRBJ2-5, with D possibly matching TRBD1 (5 bases). From germline, CDR1 is LNHDA and CDR2 SQIVND (reference sequence). Trimming took 8 bases from V and 5 from J, leaving 15 bases between them. There are 13 residues in the CDR3. CDR3 sequence reads: CASRARVGETQYF. The CDR3 region has the DNA TGTGCCAGTCGCGCCAGGGTCGGTGAGACCCAGTACTTC. Looking up the rest from reference TRBV19 and TRBJ2-5 gives the full variable domain: DGGITQSPKYLFRKEGQNVTLSCEQNLNHDAMYWYRQDPGQGLRLIYYSQIVNDFQKGDIAEGYSVSREKKESFPLTVTSAQKNPTAFYLCASRARVGETQYFGPGTRLLVL.

This rearrangement joins TRBV7-2 to TRBJ1-1; D unclear. There are 14 residues in the CDR3. The V gene's germline CDR1 is SGHTA and CDR2 FQGNSA. Trimming cost V 2 bases and J 2 bases, with 9 bases left between them. The CDR3 DNA is TGTGCCAGCAGCTTAATGACTACTAACACTGAAGCTTTCTTT. It translates to CASSLMTTNTEAFF.

The genes are TRBV5-1 and TRBJ2-3, with D perhaps TRBD1 (5 bases). Trimming shortened V by 1 base and J by 6 bases, and 9 bases separated the two germline ends. CDR3 size: 13 residues. Germline CDR1 is SGHRS and CDR2 is YFSETQ. The CDR3 DNA sequence: TGCGCCAGCAGCTTGCAGTCAGGGGATACGCAGTATTTT. Translating it yields CASSLQSGDTQYF.

The rearrangement joins TRBV19 to TRBJ2-2; 7 nucleotides agree with TRBD1. Germline CDR1 is LNHDA and CDR2 is SQIVND (reference sequence). The V gene end was trimmed by 6 bases and the J gene end by 5 bases; junction bases not matched to a gene: 9. This CDR3 has 15 residues. This chain's CDR3 is CASRPDRARTGELFF. CDR3 nucleotide sequence: TGTGCCAGTAGACCAGACAGGGCGAGGACCGGGGAGCTGTTTTTT. The whole variable domain, remainder taken from reference TRBV19 and TRBJ2-2, is DGGITQSPKYLFRKEGQNVTLSCEQNLNHDAMYWYRQDPGQGLRLIYYSQIVNDFQKGDIAEGYSVSREKKESFPLTVTSAQKNPTAFYLCASRPDRARTGELFFGEGSRLTVL.

This clone was detected a few times. The V gene is TRBV7-9, the J gene TRBJ2-7; 7 bases are a match to TRBD1. V gave up 5 bases and J gave up 3 bases; unmatched junction bases: 7. The germline V gene has CDR1 SEHNR and CDR2 FQNEAQ (reference sequence). The CDR3 consists of 14 residues. The CDR3 reads CASSTATGLYEQYF. In DNA, the CDR3 is TGTGCCAGCAGCACTGCGACAGGGCTCTACGAGCAGTACTTC.

This chain uses TRBV2 with TRBJ1-5, with a weak D call TRBD1 (5 bases). Germline V gives CDR1 SNHLY, CDR2 FYNNEI. This CDR3 comprises 14 residues. V was pared by 6 bases and J by 6 bases, with 15 bases between. CDR3 amino acids: CASRGDAIGQPQHF. CDR3 nucleotides: TGTGCCAGCAGGGGGGACGCTATAGGTCAGCCCCAGCATTTT.

The chain has TRBV5-1 and TRBJ1-1, with 7 bases fitting TRBD1. V lost 7 bases, J lost 6 bases, and 12 bases stayed unmatched. Germline-derived CDR1 and CDR2 are SGHRS and YFSETQ. The CDR3 sequence is 14 residues long. The CDR3 region is CASATGAGTAEAFF. CDR3 in DNA: TGCGCCAGCGCAACAGGGGCTGGTACCGCTGAAGCTTTCTTT.

The chain combines TRBV30 with TRBJ1-4; D remains ambiguous. Per the germline V gene, CDR1 is GTSNPN and CDR2 is SVGIG (reference sequence). The CDR3 totals 15 residues. V was shortened by 3 bases and J by 0 bases, with 11 bases between the two germline ends. CDR3 DNA sequence: TGTGCCTGGAGCTGGACGGGATCAACTAATGAAAAACTGTTTTTT. As protein: CAWSWTGSTNEKLFF.

The chain employs TRBV18 and TRBJ2-7; 7 positions agree with TRBD1. In germline, CDR1 is KGHSH, CDR2 LQKENI. The CDR3 has 15 residues. The V segment lost 3 bases and the J segment 0 bases; nucleotides outside the gene matches: 5. CDR3 region: CASSPTGVLSYEQYF. Written as DNA, the CDR3 is TGTGCCAGCTCACCCACAGGGGTACTCTCCTACGAGCAGTACTTC.

The chain combines TRBV5-6 with TRBJ1-5, with 8 bases matching TRBD1. Germline lookup yields CDR1 SGHDT and CDR2 YYEEEE. This CDR3 is 14 amino acids long. Trimming cost V 2 bases and J 4 bases; bases outside gene matches: 2. CDR3 bases: TGTGCCAGCAGCTTTAGACAGGGGAATCAGCCCCAGCATTTT. Encoded protein: CASSFRQGNQPQHF.

Turning to this clone: The sample carries other DNA sequences with the same CDR3. The J gene is TRBJ1-2, the V gene TRBV9; 8 bases align to TRBD1. The CDR3 has 15 amino acids. V was pared by 0 bases and J by 5 bases, with 6 bases of the junction left unmatched. CDR1 and CDR2 (germline): SGDLS, YYNGEE. CDR3 in DNA: TGTGCCAGCAGCGTAGATCAGGGGGCAAATTATGGCTACACCTTC. This translates into CASSVDQGANYGYTF.

CDR3 nucleotide sequence: TGTGCCAGCAGTTTATTGGCTAGCGGGAGTGATGAGCAGTACTTC. Protein sequence: CASSLLASGSDEQYF. V is TRBV28 and J is TRBJ2-7; TRBD2 matches at 10 bases. Germline V gives CDR1 MDHEN, CDR2 SYDVKM. V shed 1 base and J 7 bases; nucleotides not matched to a gene: 7. The CDR3 runs to 15 residues.

The V and J genes are TRBV4-3 and TRBJ1-6, with D maybe TRBD1 (6 bases). Trimming removed 8 bases at V and 6 bases at J, with 17 bases between. This CDR3 is built from 15 residues. CDR1 LGHNA and CDR2 YSLEER come from the germline V gene. CDR3 nucleotide sequence: TGCGCCAGCGGCCTCCACAGGGCTGGTAATTCACCCCTCCACTTT. It translates to CASGLHRAGNSPLHF.

This clone turned up a few times. The V and J genes are TRBV7-9 and TRBJ1-2, with D possibly TRBD1 on 6 matching bases. Germline CDR1 and CDR2: SEHNR and FQNEAQ (reference sequence). V lost 2 bases and J 3 bases, leaving 7 bases between the germline ends. The CDR3 is made up of 13 amino acids. The DNA of the CDR3 is TGTGCCAGCAGCTTACCAGGGGACTATGGCTACACCTTC. Its translation is CASSLPGDYGYTF.